This T cell receptor (beta chain) appears in the sequencing data of a study of circulating CD8 cells and anti-PD-1 response in melanoma. Study-level findings and limits: No tumor material was available, so peptide assays assessed reactivity. TIGIT repertoires were least diverse, DNEG repertoires most diverse. Most experiments lacked replicates.

Sorting of live CD3+CD8+TCRalphabeta+ cells by PD-1 and/or TIGIT gave four subsets. The CDR3 loop spans 15 amino acids. Germline V gene data show CDR1 as LNHDA and CDR2 as SQIVND (reference sequence). V was clipped by 1 base and J by 2 bases, with 11 bases between them. This clonotype is termed medium-sized (0.01 to 0.1%). Its antigen is still unknown. The QIAseq Immune Repertoire TCR panel built the libraries from approximately 15 ng of total RNA. TCRdb analysed the reads with MiXCR anew, one entry per CDR3 protein. The table includes fewer than 2,000 distinct CDR3 sequences, 9.4% detected once. The sequences come from CD8+ T cells from PBMCs, collected at baseline or after one month of anti-PD-1 therapy (not recorded which). The chain has TRBV19 and TRBJ1-1; D is unclear. This TCR derives from a human donor with melanoma. Here the CDR3 reads CASSIGWGSNTEAFF. The CDR3 DNA follows: TGTGCCAGTAGTATAGGCTGGGGTTCCAACACTGAAGCTTTCTTT.